Each of the 31 T cell receptor beta chains below was sequenced from the same sample in a study of T cells in Graves' hyperthyroidism and ophthalmopathy. RNA transcripts were the template for amplifying TCR beta CDR3 regions. A set of HTBI primers served as the primers for a first-round RT-PCR of the TCR CDR3. TCRdb processed the multiplex PCR reads anew with MiXCR; each CDR3 protein has one entry. The top ten clones hold under 20% of a sample with 500,000 to 600,000 distinct CDR3 sequences, just over 45% of them seen once. The sample comprised peripheral blood or thyroid tissue (not recorded which). These receptors originate from an adult woman with Graves' disease, either hyperthyroidism or ophthalmopathy (not recorded which).

This clonotype came up many times. The DNA of the CDR3 is TGTGCCAGCAGTTACAGCAGACAGGGTGGCAATCAGCCCCAGCATTTT. It yields the protein CASSYSRQGGNQPQHF. V and J are TRBV6-5 and TRBJ1-5, with TRBD1 identical over 7 bases. Germline V gene sequence: CDR1 MNHEY, CDR2 SVGAGI. The CDR3 has 16 residues. The J segment lost 2 bases and the V segment lost 2 bases, leaving 6 bases of the junction unmatched.

The sample holds a few counts of this clonotype. The V gene is TRBV10-2, the J gene TRBJ2-7, with 7 bases lining up with TRBD1. Germline V gene sequence: CDR1 WSHSY, CDR2 SAAADI. The ends lost 3 bases at V and 8 bases at J; junction bases unmatched: 7. This CDR3 has 13 amino acids. The CDR3 nucleotides read TGCGCCAGCAGTGAAGACAGGGCTACGAAGCAGTACTTC. Translating gives CASSEDRATKQYF.

The gene calls are TRBV2 and TRBJ2-7; D might be TRBD2 (6 bases). The V end lost 7 bases, the J end lost 6 bases, and 16 bases lay between the germline ends. Germline V gene sequence: CDR1 SNHLY, CDR2 FYNNEI. This CDR3 has 13 residues. The CDR3 spells CASNAGLSGEQYF. The CDR3 DNA reads as TGTGCCAGCAACGCGGGGCTTTCGGGCGAGCAGTACTTC. Full variable domain (rest looked up from reference TRBV2 and TRBJ2-7): EPEVTQTPSHQVTQMGQEVILRCVPISNHLYFYWYRQILGQKVEFLVSFYNNEISEKSEIFDDQFSVERPDGSNFTLKIRSTKLEDSAMYFCASNAGLSGEQYFGPGTRLTVT.

In this sample, this clonotype turned up many times. A junction boundary mismatches the germline segment, possibly from a read error. The V gene is TRBV12-3 or TRBV12-4, the J gene TRBJ2-5; D unresolved. CDR3 length: 13 amino acids. Here the CDR3 reads CASSRTDHETQYF. CDR3 bases: TGTGCCAGCAGTCGGACGGACCACGAGACCCAGTACTTC.

This chain links TRBV2 with TRBJ1-1; D is ambiguous. This CDR3 spans 15 amino acids. Germline CDR1 is SNHLY and CDR2 is FYNNEI. Between the trimmed V and J ends, which lost 8 bases and 1 base, there was a span of 17 bases. The CDR3 nucleotides read TGTGCCAGCCAAGAAGCGGGTGAGGGGAACACTGAAGCTTTCTTT. As protein: CASQEAGEGNTEAFF.

This clonotype was recorded a few times. The V gene is TRBV7-8, the J gene TRBJ2-3; 9 bases map to TRBD1. In germline, CDR1 is SGHVS, CDR2 FQNEAQ. V lost 6 bases and J lost 7; bases outside the gene matches: 8. This CDR3 region has 14 residues. This CDR3 is CASRSTGGWNTQYF. CDR3 in DNA: TGTGCCAGCAGATCGACAGGGGGGTGGAATACGCAGTATTTT.

The J gene is TRBJ2-6, the V gene TRBV29-1; TRBD1 matches 7 bases. CDR1 and CDR2 from the germline V gene are SQVTM and ANQGSEA. Germline trimming cut 5 bases from V and 0 bases from J; bases unmatched to any gene: 7. The CDR3 spans 16 residues. The CDR3 loop reads CSVSRQGDSGANVLTF. The CDR3 coding sequence is TGCAGCGTTAGTCGGCAGGGGGACTCTGGGGCCAACGTCCTGACTTTC.

This clonotype has a count of ten or more. The chain links TRBV7-9 to TRBJ1-6, with 9 bases lining up with TRBD1. Trimming took 2 bases from V and 10 from J; bases not matched to a gene: 6. The V gene's germline CDR1 is SEHNR and CDR2 FQNEAQ (reference sequence). CDR3 length equals 15 residues. The CDR3 loop is CASSLLGQGPSPLHF. The CDR3 DNA reads TGTGCCAGCAGCTTATTGGGACAGGGCCCCTCACCCCTCCACTTT.

As concerns this clonotype: This may arise from a read error, as a much more abundant clone is one base away. The CDR3 carries no conserved terminal phenylalanine or tryptophan, so it likely arises from a read error. V gene TRBV28 combines with J gene TRBJ2-7; no clear D. V lost 5 bases to trimming and J lost 6 bases, with 8 bases between them. Per the germline V gene, CDR1 is MDHEN and CDR2 is SYDVKM. The CDR3 is 11 amino acids. The CDR3 nucleotides are TGTGCCAGCAGTAGCGCGTTCGAGCAGTACCTC. Its protein is CASSSAFEQYL.

This clonotype appeared many times. V usage is TRBV7-3 and J usage is TRBJ2-2; D gene unclear. This CDR3 has 15 amino acids. The V gene lost 2 bases and the J gene lost 2 bases, with 9 bases spanning the gap. Germline assignment: CDR1 SGHTA and CDR2 FQGTGA. Here the CDR3 reads CASSLWGENTGELFF. CDR3 coding DNA: TGTGCCAGCAGCTTATGGGGTGAAAACACCGGGGAGCTGTTTTTT.

This clonotype occurred many times. The rearrangement uses TRBV4-2 and TRBJ1-5, with D hard to call. Trimming removed 0 bases at V and 1 base at J, with 7 bases between. The CDR3 sequence is 15 residues long. CDR1 is LGHNA and CDR2 is YNFKEQ in the germline V gene. The DNA of the CDR3 is TGTGCCAGCAGCCAAGACGACACGAGCAATCAGCCCCAGCATTTT. Amino acid sequence: CASSQDDTSNQPQHF.

There are many counts of this clonotype. The chain combines TRBV20-1 with TRBJ1-1; 7 nucleotides line up with TRBD1. Per the germline V gene, CDR1 is DFQATT and CDR2 is SNEGSKA (reference sequence). V was clipped by 3 bases and J by 4 bases; unmatched bases: 5. This CDR3 has 13 residues. CDR3 coding DNA: TGCAGTGCTAGGACAGGGATGGTCACTGAAGCTTTCTTT. Its protein is CSARTGMVTEAFF.

The chain recombines TRBV9 with TRBJ2-7, with TRBD2 matching 7 bases. Germline-derived CDR1 and CDR2 are SGDLS and YYNGEE. V dropped 8 bases and J dropped 3; count of bases not matched to a gene: 8. The CDR3 consists of 13 residues. This CDR3 is CARQAGVIYEQYF. The CDR3 DNA sequence: TGTGCCAGACAGGCGGGAGTAATCTACGAGCAGTACTTC. The whole variable domain, filled in from reference TRBV9 and TRBJ2-7, reads DSGVTQTPKHLITATGQRVTLRCSPRSGDLSVYWYQQSLDQGLQFLIQYYNGEERAKGNILERFSAQQFPDLHSELNLSSLELGDSALYFCARQAGVIYEQYFGPGTRLTVT.

The V gene is TRBV19, the J gene TRBJ1-1; D is perhaps TRBD1 (6 bases). The germline V gene encodes CDR1 LNHDA and CDR2 SQIVND (reference sequence). This CDR3 spans 13 amino acids. V lost 7 bases and J 11 bases, leaving 20 bases between the germline ends. CDR3 sequence (DNA): TGTGCCAGTATCGCGACAGGTCCGACTCTGGCTTTCTTT. This codes for CASIATGPTLAFF.

This clonotype was found many times. V and J are TRBV7-2 and TRBJ2-5; unclear D gene. The CDR3 covers 14 residues. V gave up 3 bases and J gave up 4 bases, with 12 bases separating them. CDR1 and CDR2 from the germline V gene are SGHTA and FQGNSA. The CDR3 is CASSLVGYRETQYF. The CDR3 nucleotides read TGTGCCAGCAGCTTGGTCGGGTATCGAGAGACCCAGTACTTC.

This chain uses TRBV5-1 with TRBJ2-7; D unclear. The CDR3 covers 13 residues. Germline CDR1 and CDR2: SGHRS and YFSETQ. Trimming removed 2 bases at V and 3 bases at J, with 9 bases between. The CDR3 DNA reads TGCGCCAGCAGCTTAGGGATCAACTACGAGCAGTACTTC. It translates to CASSLGINYEQYF.

The table lists this clonotype with many counts. The chain is built from TRBV20-1 and TRBJ1-2; TRBD1 might be the D (5 bases). Germline values: CDR1 DFQATT, CDR2 SNEGSKA (reference sequence). The CDR3 covers 12 residues. V lost 7 bases and J 8 bases, leaving 17 bases between the germline ends. The CDR3 sequence: CSVTGGVGGYTF. The CDR3 nucleotides read TGCAGTGTCACGGGGGGGGTAGGCGGCTACACCTTC.

This rearrangement joins TRBV20-1 to TRBJ1-1, with no clear D. The CDR3 is 11 residues long. Per the germline V gene, CDR1 is DFQATT and CDR2 is SNEGSKA (reference sequence). V lost 3 bases and J 8 bases, leaving 10 bases between the germline ends. The CDR3 region is CSASFRLEAFF. DNA for the CDR3: TGCAGTGCTAGTTTCAGGCTGGAAGCTTTCTTT.

On this clonotype: Given a much more abundant clone one base away, this may be a read error. The CDR3: CASSLIKDNSYEQCF. CDR3 nucleotides: TGTGCCAGCAGTTTAATTAAGGACAACTCCTACGAGCAGTGCTTC. The V call is TRBV12-3 or TRBV12-4, the J call TRBJ2-7, with D maybe TRBD1 (5 bases). The CDR3 loop spans 15 amino acids.

This clonotype was counted a few times. This CDR3 reads CSARDRRQGNTEAFF. In DNA form, the CDR3 reads TGCAGTGCTAGAGATAGGAGGCAGGGGAACACTGAAGCTTTCTTT. The chain combines TRBV20-1 with TRBJ1-1, with a weak D call TRBD1 (5 bases). Germline lookup yields CDR1 DFQATT and CDR2 SNEGSKA (reference sequence). V dropped 0 bases and J dropped 1 base, with 12 bases sitting between them. CDR3 size: 15 residues.

This clonotype was picked up many times. The rearrangement links TRBV4-2 to TRBJ2-7; D is uncertain. The CDR3 is 14 residues long. The germline gives CDR1 LGHNA, CDR2 YNFKEQ. With 0 bases removed from V and 2 bases from J, the gap between germline ends came to 8 bases. The CDR3 here is CASSQETATYEQYF. DNA of the CDR3: TGTGCCAGCAGCCAAGAAACTGCTACCTACGAGCAGTACTTC.

V gene TRBV29-1 combines with J gene TRBJ1-3, with D tentatively TRBD1 (6 bases). Trimming shortened V by 3 bases and J by 2 bases, and 11 bases separated the two germline ends. The germline V gene has CDR1 SQVTM and CDR2 ANQGSEA. The CDR3 is 14 residues long. CDR3 loop: CSVDTEGAGNTIYF. CDR3 sequence (DNA): TGCAGCGTTGACACGGAGGGGGCTGGAAACACCATATATTTT.

This clonotype was picked up many times. J is TRBJ1-1 and V is TRBV4-1, with D unclear. The V end lost 1 base, the J end lost 5 bases, and 11 bases lay between the germline ends. The CDR3 extends over 14 amino acids. Germline V lookup: CDR1 MGHRA, CDR2 YSYEKL. CDR3 bases: TGCGCCAGCAGCCAAGTTGTGAGGTGGACTGAAGCTTTCTTT. Translated: CASSQVVRWTEAFF.

This clonotype was seen a few times. The V gene is TRBV11-2, the J gene TRBJ2-2; no definite D call. Trimming pared 0 bases from V and 9 bases from J, leaving 2 bases between. CDR1 and CDR2 from the germline V gene are SGHAT and FQNNGV. The CDR3 contains 11 residues. CDR3 nucleotides: TGTGCCAGCAGCTTAGAGAGGGAGCTGTTTTTT. Translated, it gives CASSLERELFF.

Only a few counts were recorded for this clonotype. Compared with germline, one end of the junction differs, possibly owing to a read error. The gene calls are TRBV19 and TRBJ2-6; a weak D match, TRBD2 (5 bases). CDR1 is LNHDA, CDR2 SQIVND, per germline (reference sequence). The CDR3 sequence is 12 residues long. The chain's CDR3 is CASSYSGITEAF. CDR3 coding DNA: TGTGCCAGTAGTTACTCGGGGATCACTGAAGCTTTC.

Only one count was recorded for this clonotype. A much larger clone is a single base away; this may be a read error. The chain uses TRBV5-1 and TRBJ2-5; the match to TRBD2 covers 16 bases. V was pared by 3 bases and J by 2 bases, with 7 bases of the junction left unmatched. The germline V gene has CDR1 SGHRS and CDR2 YFSETQ. This CDR3 contains 18 residues. The CDR3: CASSSGLAGGPGQETQYF. CDR3 sequence (DNA): TGCGCCAGCAGCTCGGGACTAGCGGGAGGGCCGGGACAAGAGACCCAGTACTTC. Variable domain in full (rest from reference TRBV5-1 and TRBJ2-5): KAGVTQTPRYLIKTRGQQVTLSCSPISGHRSVSWYQQTPGQGLQFLFEYFSETQRNKGNFPGRFSGRQFSNSRSEMNVSTLELGDSALYLCASSSGLAGGPGQETQYFGPGTRLLVL.

This clonotype was observed many times. The J gene is TRBJ1-1, the V gene TRBV7-9, with D tentatively TRBD1 (5 bases). Trimming shortened V by 4 bases and J by 4 bases, and 10 bases separated the two germline ends. Germline CDR1 reads SEHNR; CDR2 reads FQNEAQ (reference sequence). This CDR3 is 13 amino acids long. The CDR3 protein is CASSSQEGTEAFF. DNA of the CDR3: TGTGCCAGCAGCTCACAGGAGGGCACTGAAGCTTTCTTT.

The rearrangement joins TRBV15 to TRBJ2-1; no clear D gene. CDR1 and CDR2 (germline): LNHNV, YYDKDF (reference sequence). V was cut by 1 base and J by 4 bases, with 8 bases left in between. The CDR3 consists of 14 residues. CDR3 nucleotide sequence: TGTGCCACCAGCAGAGTCCACCAATACAATGAGCAGTTCTTC. Its translation: CATSRVHQYNEQFF.

The V gene is TRBV15, the J gene TRBJ2-3, with 10 nucleotides matching TRBD1. Per the germline V gene, CDR1 is LNHNV and CDR2 is YYDKDF (reference sequence). This CDR3 spans 16 amino acids. The trim removed 3 bases at V and 3 bases at J, leaving 6 bases unmatched. The chain's CDR3 is CATSSRQGQGTDTQYF. The CDR3 nucleotides read TGTGCCACCAGCAGCAGGCAGGGACAGGGGACAGATACGCAGTATTTT.

This clonotype was detected only a few times. The chain joins TRBV10-2 to TRBJ2-5; no clear D. This CDR3 region has 15 residues. The V gene lost 8 bases and the J gene lost 5 bases, with 21 bases spanning the gap. Per germline, CDR1 WSHSY and CDR2 SAAADI. CDR3 DNA: TGCGCCAGCTCCCTCCCTGGACGGCGGACGGAGACCCAGTACTTC. This sequence encodes CASSLPGRRTETQYF.

The chain has TRBV7-2 and TRBJ1-4; TRBD1 matches 7 bases. J was trimmed by 8 bases and V by 7 bases; bases with no gene match: 10. The CDR3 is 14 residues long. Germline CDR1 SGHTA, CDR2 FQGNSA. CDR3 DNA sequence: TGTGCCAGCACCCTTCGACAGGGAAAAGAAAAACTGTTTTTT. Its protein is CASTLRQGKEKLFF.